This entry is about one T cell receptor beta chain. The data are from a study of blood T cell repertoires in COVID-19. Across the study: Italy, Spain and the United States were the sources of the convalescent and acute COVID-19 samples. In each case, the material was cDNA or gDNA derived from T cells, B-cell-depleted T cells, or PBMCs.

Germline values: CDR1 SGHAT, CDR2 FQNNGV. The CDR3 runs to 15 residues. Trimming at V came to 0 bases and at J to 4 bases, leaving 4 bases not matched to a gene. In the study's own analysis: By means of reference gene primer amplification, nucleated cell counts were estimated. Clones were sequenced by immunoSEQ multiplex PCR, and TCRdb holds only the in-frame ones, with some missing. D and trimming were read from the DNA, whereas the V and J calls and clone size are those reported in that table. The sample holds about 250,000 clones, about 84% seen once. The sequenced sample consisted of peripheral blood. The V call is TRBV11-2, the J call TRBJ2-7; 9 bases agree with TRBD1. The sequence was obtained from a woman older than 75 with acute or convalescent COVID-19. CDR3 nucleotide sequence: TGTGCCAGCAGCTTAGACTGGGGACAGGGTTACGAGCAGTACTTC. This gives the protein CASSLDWGQGYEQYF.